The clone carrying this T cell receptor beta chain has just a few counts. Only in-frame clones appear in the TCRdb table, and some are missing; sequencing was by immunoSEQ multiplex PCR. This table holds 15,000 to 20,000 clones, roughly 82% found once. Trimming cost V 6 bases and J 4 bases; bases outside gene matches: 9. CDR3 length equals 14 residues. The germline CDR1 and CDR2 sequences are MDHEN and SYDVKM. The sample belongs to a study of radiotherapy plus CTLA-4 blockade in lung cancer. The sequences come from peripheral blood, collected from a patient treated with radiotherapy plus ipilimumab. The V and J genes are TRBV28 and TRBJ2-7; 7 nucleotides match TRBD1. The TCR was taken from a human donor with non-small cell lung cancer whose response to radiotherapy plus ipilimumab could not be evaluated. For the CDR3, the DNA is TGTGCCAGCAGCCGCCGGGACAGCCTTTACGAGCAGTACTTC. The encoded protein is CASSRRDSLYEQYF.